Listed below are T cell receptor beta chains from one sample, sequenced in a study of shared clonotypes between healthy human individuals. Profiled with immunoSEQ multiplex PCR; TCRdb holds only in-frame clones, not every one. This table has roughly 1,800,000 clones, over 85% appearing once. The sample taken for sequencing was naive CD8+ T cells sorted from blood. These receptors were obtained from a young man in good health. The CDR3 runs from the conserved cysteine through the conserved F or W. The order of the fields is clone size, V gene, J gene, D gene, CDR3 length, CDR3 protein, CDR3 DNA. The D gene is left open where the match is weak. The size field is filled for only some rows; it gives once, few, many or a size class.

>NA|TRBV29-1|TRBJ2-7|NA|13
CSAEGLLSYEQYF
TGCAGCGCTGAGGGGTTGTTATCCTACGAGCAGTACTTC
>NA|TRBV6-1|TRBJ2-2|NA|13
CASSLLNTGELFF
TGTGCCAGCAGCCTTCTAAACACCGGGGAGCTGTTTTTT
>NA|TRBV6-1|TRBJ2-2|TRBD1|14
CASTQGANTGELFF
TGTGCCAGCACCCAGGGGGCGAACACCGGGGAGCTGTTTTTT
>NA|TRBV13|TRBJ2-3|TRBD2|15
CASSFQRGDTDTQYF
TGTGCCAGCAGCTTCCAGCGGGGTGACACAGATACGCAGTATTTT
>NA|TRBV2|TRBJ1-2|TRBD1|17
CASSEVGFGTGTYGYTF
TGTGCCAGCAGTGAAGTGGGCTTCGGGACAGGGACCTATGGCTACACCTTC
>NA|TRBV2|TRBJ2-5|TRBD2|16
CASSVGTSLLGETQYF
TGTGCCAGCAGTGTTGGGACTAGCCTGTTGGGAGAGACCCAGTACTTC
>NA|TRBV11-2|TRBJ2-7|TRBD1|16
CASSSMPDRGPYEQYF
TGTGCCAGCAGCTCAATGCCCGACAGGGGACCCTACGAGCAGTACTTC
>once|TRBV19|TRBJ2-5|NA|13
CASSTDGEETQYF
TGTGCCAGTAGTACGGACGGGGAGGAGACCCAGTACTTC
>once|TRBV5-6|TRBJ1-1|NA|14
CASSFTEQNTEAFF
TGTGCCAGCAGCTTCACTGAGCAGAACACTGAAGCTTTCTTT
>NA|TRBV4-1|TRBJ2-2|TRBD1|17
CASSQRQGALATGELFF
TGCGCCAGCAGCCAGAGACAGGGGGCTTTGGCCACCGGGGAGCTGTTTTTT
>NA|TRBV5-1|TRBJ2-7|TRBD1|15
CASSPGTAGLYEQYF
TGCGCCAGCAGCCCCGGGACAGCCGGACTCTACGAGCAGTACTTC
>NA|TRBV9|TRBJ2-1|NA|14
CASSVVGDPGEQFF
TGTGCCAGCAGCGTAGTCGGCGACCCAGGTGAGCAGTTCTTC
>NA|TRBV25-1|TRBJ1-1|TRBD1|14
CASSGGTGVGEAFF
TGTGCCAGCAGTGGGGGGACAGGGGTTGGTGAAGCTTTCTTT
>NA|TRBV2|TRBJ2-6|TRBD2|22
CASTHTWGLADFQVSGANVLTF
TGTGCCAGCACACACACTTGGGGACTAGCCGATTTCCAAGTGAGTGGGGCCAACGTCCTGACTTTC
>once|TRBV11-2|TRBJ1-2|TRBD1|14
CASSLGQGSYGYTF
TGTGCCAGCAGCTTAGGACAGGGAAGCTATGGCTACACCTTC
>NA|TRBV29-1|TRBJ2-1|TRBD2|16
CSVEFPGLAGYNEQFF
TGCAGCGTTGAATTCCCGGGACTAGCGGGATACAATGAGCAGTTCTTC
>NA|TRBV28|TRBJ2-7|NA|11
CASSLYGEQYF
TGTGCCAGCAGTTTATACGGCGAGCAGTACTTC
>NA|TRBV6-1|TRBJ1-1|NA|15
CASSLKGSVGTEAFF
TGTGCCAGCAGCCTCAAGGGTTCTGTGGGCACTGAAGCTTTCTTT
>NA|TRBV9|TRBJ1-2|NA|17
CASSVIPRPREVDGYTF
TGTGCCAGCAGCGTAATTCCCCGTCCCAGGGAGGTTGATGGCTACACCTTC
>NA|TRBV7-2|TRBJ2-7|TRBD2|17
CASSLYRGGVPTYEQYF
TGTGCCAGCAGCTTATACCGGGGAGGGGTGCCCACCTACGAGCAGTACTTC
>NA|TRBV7-2|TRBJ1-5|TRBD1|15
CASSPWDRGFQPQHF
TGTGCCAGCAGCCCTTGGGACAGGGGATTTCAGCCCCAGCATTTT
>NA|TRBV6-1|TRBJ1-3|NA|20
CASSAHPPQVQQTLGNTIYF
TGTGCCAGCAGTGCACACCCCCCACAGGTCCAACAGACGCTAGGAAACACCATATATTTT
>NA|TRBV7-9|TRBJ1-1|NA|15
CASSDSGQITYRAFF
TGTGCCAGCAGCGATAGCGGACAGATAACATATCGGGCTTTCTTT
>NA|TRBV7-9|TRBJ1-2|NA|16
CASSDGGTEDNYGYTF
TGTGCCAGCAGCGACGGTGGTACCGAGGACAACTATGGCTACACCTTC
>NA|TRBV6-5|TRBJ2-7|NA|12
CASSSGPYEQYF
TGTGCCAGCAGTTCAGGTCCTTACGAGCAGTACTTC
>NA|TRBV7-9|TRBJ1-1|NA|14
CASSFLLGRGEAFF
TGTGCCAGCAGCTTTCTCCTGGGGAGGGGTGAAGCTTTCTTT
>NA|TRBV13|TRBJ2-7|TRBD2|17
CASSLGEEAGAIYEQYF
TGTGCCAGCAGCTTAGGAGAGGAAGCGGGGGCCATCTACGAGCAGTACTTC
>NA|TRBV7-9|TRBJ2-7|NA|14
CASSLYGKAYEQYF
TGTGCCAGCAGCTTATACGGGAAGGCCTACGAGCAGTACTTC
>NA|TRBV5-8|TRBJ2-1|TRBD2|16
CASSLAAGGLDNEQFF
TGTGCCAGCAGCTTGGCAGCGGGGGGCCTTGACAATGAGCAGTTCTTC
>NA|TRBV4-1|TRBJ1-1|NA|14
CASSPHEAGTEAFF
TGCGCCAGCAGCCCCCACGAAGCGGGCACTGAAGCTTTCTTT
>NA|TRBV4-1|TRBJ2-7|NA|16
CASSQEPGLGSYEQYF
TGCGCCAGCAGCCAAGAACCGGGGTTAGGCTCCTACGAGCAGTACTTC
>NA|TRBV4-1|TRBJ2-7|NA|14
CASSQLLTSYEQYF
TGCGCCAGCAGCCAACTGTTAACGAGCTACGAGCAGTACTTC
>NA|TRBV29-1|TRBJ1-1|NA|12
CLAKGVNTEAFF
TGCCTTGCCAAGGGGGTGAACACTGAAGCTTTCTTT
>NA|TRBV7-2|TRBJ1-1|NA|12
CASSLTDTEAFF
TGTGCCAGCAGCCTTACGGACACTGAAGCTTTCTTT
>NA|TRBV4-1|TRBJ2-7|TRBD2|16
CASSHRLAGGRYEQYF
TGCGCCAGCAGCCACAGACTAGCGGGGGGCCGCTACGAGCAGTACTTC
>NA|TRBV28|TRBJ2-3|TRBD2|17
CASSPRLAGAPTDTQYF
TGTGCCAGCAGTCCCAGACTAGCGGGGGCCCCCACAGATACGCAGTATTTT
>NA|TRBV2|TRBJ2-7|NA|14
CASSEAGREYEQYF
TGTGCCAGCAGTGAAGCGGGAAGGGAATACGAGCAGTACTTC
>NA|TRBV27|TRBJ1-2|NA|16
CASSLSSGTAGNGYTF
TGTGCCAGCAGTTTATCATCCGGGACGGCGGGAAATGGCTACACCTTC
>NA|TRBV7-5|TRBJ2-7|NA|13
CARSLTGPYEQYF
TGTGCCAGAAGCTTGACAGGTCCCTACGAGCAGTACTTC
>NA|TRBV6-5|TRBJ2-7|NA|13
CASSYSNLGEQYF
TGTGCCAGCAGTTACTCGAATCTCGGCGAGCAGTACTTC
>NA|TRBV6-1|TRBJ1-1|NA|13
CASSDMRNTEAFF
TGTGCCAGCAGTGATATGAGGAACACTGAAGCTTTCTTT
>NA|TRBV7-2|TRBJ1-1|TRBD1|15
CASSPDRGAGTEAFF
TGTGCCAGCAGCCCGGACAGGGGAGCGGGGACTGAAGCTTTCTTT
>NA|TRBV10-1|TRBJ2-7|NA|14
CASSETGGPGEQYF
TGCGCCAGCAGTGAGACCGGGGGGCCCGGCGAGCAGTACTTC
>NA|TRBV18|TRBJ2-1|TRBD2|19
CASSHQGLAGLEVYNEQFF
TGTGCCAGCTCACACCAGGGACTAGCGGGGCTCGAAGTATACAATGAGCAGTTCTTC
>NA|TRBV4-1|TRBJ2-7|TRBD1|15
CASSHGQGTSYEQYF
TGCGCCAGCAGCCACGGACAGGGGACCTCCTACGAGCAGTACTTC
>NA|TRBV2|TRBJ1-1|NA|12
CASRATGTEAFF
TGTGCCAGCAGGGCCACAGGGACTGAAGCTTTCTTT
>NA|TRBV11-1|TRBJ2-5|NA|13
CASSLDAEETQYF
TGTGCCAGCAGCTTGGACGCAGAAGAGACCCAGTACTTC
>NA|TRBV19|TRBJ1-1|NA|13
CASSNREDTEAFF
TGTGCCAGTAGTAACAGGGAAGACACTGAAGCTTTCTTT